The 28 T cell receptor beta chains given below trace back to one sample, sequenced in a study of shared clonotypes between healthy human individuals (dated by TCRdb to the early 2020s). Library creation used the immunoSEQ multiplex PCR assay. TCRdb re-hosts the immuneACCESS table, in-frame sequences only. Its copies lack some clones; in the studies checked, an unresolved V gene accounts for under half of them, and the cause for the rest is not known. This sample has about half a million clones in its table, and 75% to 85% of those were observed once. 13% of the sample goes to the ten largest clones. The sequencing input was PBMCs. The receptors originated from a woman aged 40 to 50 in good health. Some clones in this sample may be carry-over from other donors' samples.

The chain joins TRBV6-5 to TRBJ2-3, with 7 bases matching TRBD2. The germline gives CDR1 MNHEY, CDR2 SVGAGI. The CDR3 covers 14 residues. Unmatched junction bases numbered 9, after V lost 4 bases and J lost 8 bases. In nucleotides, the CDR3 is TGTGCCAGCAGTTTTTCTAGCGGTGTGAGTACGCAGTATTTT. This gives the protein CASSFSSGVSTQYF.

In nucleotides, the CDR3 is TGTGCCAGCAGCCAGAGGGGGGCCACTAGCACAGATACGCAGTATTTT. Amino acids: CASSQRGATSTDTQYF. This chain joins TRBV7-9 and TRBJ2-3; tentatively, D is TRBD1 or TRBD2 (6 bases each). V was trimmed by 5 bases and J by 0 bases, leaving 15 bases between them. The germline CDR1 and CDR2 sequences are SEHNR and FQNEAQ (reference sequence). CDR3 length: 16 residues.

The rearrangement links TRBV10-2 to TRBJ2-1, with 15 bases that match TRBD2. Trimming cost V 4 bases and J 0 bases; bases outside gene matches: 7. The germline V gene has CDR1 WSHSY and CDR2 SAAADI. The CDR3 loop spans 19 amino acids. The CDR3 nucleotides read TGCGCCAGCAGTGGTAGGACTAGCGGGAGGGCTAGCTCCTACAATGAGCAGTTCTTC. Protein sequence: CASSGRTSGRASSYNEQFF.

V gene TRBV11-2 combines with J gene TRBJ2-2; D call uncertain. V dropped 0 bases and J dropped 1 base, with 3 bases sitting between them. The CDR3 covers 14 residues. CDR1 SGHAT and CDR2 FQNNGV come from the germline V gene. The CDR3 loop is CASSLDRNTGELFF. The CDR3 nucleotides are TGTGCCAGCAGCTTAGACAGGAACACCGGGGAGCTGTTTTTT. Full variable domain (remainder filled in from reference TRBV11-2 and TRBJ2-2): EAGVAQSPRYKIIEKRQSVAFWCNPISGHATLYWYQQILGQGPKLLIQFQNNGVVDDSQLPKDRFSAERLKGVDSTLKIQPAKLEDSAVYLCASSLDRNTGELFFGEGSRLTVL.

This sequence joins TRBV5-4 and TRBJ2-7; the match to TRBD2 covers 11 bases. The V gene end was trimmed by 4 bases and the J gene end by 0 bases; junction bases not matched to a gene: 3. Germline CDR1 reads SGHNT; CDR2 reads YYREEE (reference sequence). There are 15 residues in the CDR3. The CDR3 protein is CASSPTSGNSYEQYF. The CDR3 nucleotides read TGTGCCAGCAGCCCGACTAGCGGGAACTCCTACGAGCAGTACTTC.

The rearrangement joins TRBV7-2 to TRBJ2-3; tentatively, D is TRBD1 or TRBD2 (6 bases each). Between the trimmed V and J ends, which lost 2 bases and 4 bases, there was a span of 13 bases. The germline CDR1 and CDR2 sequences are SGHTA and FQGNSA. The CDR3 is 15 amino acids. The CDR3 DNA reads as TGTGCCAGCAGCTTAAATGGGGGGCCGTCAGATACGCAGTATTTT. Amino acids: CASSLNGGPSDTQYF.

The rearrangement joins TRBV18 to TRBJ2-5, with D uncertain. This CDR3 has 15 residues. Germline CDR1 is KGHSH and CDR2 is LQKENI. The V gene lost 3 bases and the J gene lost 4 bases, with 15 bases spanning the gap. DNA of the CDR3: TGTGCCAGCTCACCGGGCCGTTCCAAGAGAGAGACCCAGTACTTC. Its protein is CASSPGRSKRETQYF.

This sequence joins TRBV29-1 and TRBJ1-5, with D unresolved. The CDR3 consists of 12 residues. Germline CDR1 reads SQVTM; CDR2 reads ANQGSEA. The V gene lost 3 bases and the J gene lost 5 bases, with 8 bases spanning the gap. CDR3 sequence: CSVDDGDQPQHF. CDR3 bases: TGCAGCGTTGATGACGGAGATCAGCCCCAGCATTTT.

This clone is a singleton in its sample. The V call is TRBV7-8, the J call TRBJ1-2; a possible D gene is TRBD1 (5 bases). CDR3 length: 14 residues. V was shortened by 6 bases and J by 7 bases, with 18 bases between the two germline ends. Germline V gene data show CDR1 as SGHVS and CDR2 as FQNEAQ. The CDR3 here is CASRRDGRYGGYTF. The CDR3 bases are TGTGCCAGCAGGCGGGACGGCCGATATGGTGGCTACACCTTC.

The chain employs TRBV9 and TRBJ2-2; TRBD1 might be the D (6 bases). The CDR3 runs to 14 residues. Germline CDR1 and CDR2: SGDLS and YYNGEE. V gave up 6 bases and J gave up 5 bases, with 14 bases separating them. CDR3 residues: CASTQGRRTGELFF. The DNA of the CDR3 is TGTGCCAGCACCCAGGGGCGTAGAACCGGGGAGCTGTTTTTT.

This chain joins TRBV6-1 and TRBJ1-3; D is ambiguous. Trimming took off 6 bases at V and 0 bases at J, with 12 bases between the two ends. Per germline, CDR1 MNHNS and CDR2 SASEGT. The CDR3 covers 15 residues. For the CDR3, the DNA is TGTGCCAGCAGCCCAACCCGGAGCTCTGGAAACACCATATATTTT. Protein sequence: CASSPTRSSGNTIYF.

This clone turned up a few times. The V call is TRBV4-3, the J call TRBJ2-7; D unresolved. Trimming stripped 0 bases from V and 2 bases from J, with 8 bases between. The CDR3 has 14 residues. Looked up from germline, CDR1 is LGHNA and CDR2 is YSLEER. CDR3 nucleotides: TGCGCCAGCAGCCAAGAGGTCAGACCCTACGAGCAGTACTTC. It yields the protein CASSQEVRPYEQYF.

About this clone itself: The germline gene is not matched at one end of the junction; a read error may be the cause. This sequence joins TRBV7-7 and TRBJ2-3; 8 nucleotides agree with TRBD1. CDR1 and CDR2 from the germline V gene are SSHAT and FNYEAQ (reference sequence). The CDR3 runs 16 residues. The CDR3 nucleotides read TGTGCTAGCAGCTTAGGCGGAGACAGGGGAACAGATACGCAGTATTTT. It yields the protein CASSLGGDRGTDTQYF.

The chain couples TRBV19 to TRBJ1-5; D not resolved. The germline V and J ends were trimmed by 6 bases and 3 bases, with 15 bases remaining between them. From germline, CDR1 is LNHDA and CDR2 SQIVND (reference sequence). This CDR3 has 15 amino acids. CDR3 amino acids: CASRPPGGVNQPQHF. The CDR3 bases are TGTGCCAGTAGACCTCCAGGTGGGGTCAATCAGCCCCAGCATTTT.

J is TRBJ2-7 and V is TRBV19; 11 bases are shared with TRBD2. With V trimmed by 4 bases and J by 1 base, 12 bases remained unmatched. Per the germline V gene, CDR1 is LNHDA and CDR2 is SQIVND (reference sequence). CDR3 size: 18 residues. The CDR3 loop is CASSTLSASGRISYEQYF. In nucleotides, the CDR3 is TGTGCCAGTAGTACACTCTCTGCTAGCGGGAGGATTTCCTACGAGCAGTACTTC.

J is TRBJ1-3 and V is TRBV5-1; D possibly corresponds to TRBD1 (5 bases). V was pared by 1 base and J by 1 base, with 12 bases between. The CDR3 has 16 residues. Germline V gene lookup returns CDR1 SGHRS and CDR2 YFSETQ. CDR3 bases: TGCGCCAGCAGCTTGAACTGGGGCGTATCTGGAAACACCATATATTTT. This sequence encodes CASSLNWGVSGNTIYF.

This clone was observed a single time. The rearrangement uses TRBV6-5 and TRBJ1-1; D remains unclear. The CDR3 length is 13 residues. The germline gives CDR1 MNHEY, CDR2 SVGAGI. V was shortened by 8 bases and J by 2 bases, with 12 bases between the two germline ends. For the CDR3, the DNA is TGTGCCAGCGGTGCAGTATCTAACACTGAAGCTTTCTTT. This translates into CASGAVSNTEAFF.

This chain links TRBV5-1 with TRBJ1-2; D is undetermined. V dropped 0 bases and J dropped 4 bases, with 19 bases sitting between them. Germline V gives CDR1 SGHRS, CDR2 YFSETQ. This CDR3 has 17 amino acids. CDR3 residues: CASSLGTSLTLSYGYTF. The DNA for the CDR3 is TGCGCCAGCAGCTTGGGGACTTCACTCACCCTCTCCTATGGCTACACCTTC.

This chain links TRBV6-4 with TRBJ2-6, with D possibly being TRBD2 (5 bases). Germline CDR1 MRHNA, CDR2 SNTAGT. The CDR3 spans 14 residues. Trimming shortened V by 6 bases and J by 3 bases, and 9 bases separated the two germline ends. The CDR3 region is CASSLEGGANVLTF. The CDR3 bases are TGTGCCAGCAGCCTCGAGGGTGGGGCCAACGTCCTGACTTTC.

The chain has TRBV5-1 and TRBJ1-1, with D possibly TRBD1 on 6 matching bases. The V end lost 2 bases, the J end lost 0 bases, and 17 bases lay between the germline ends. Looked up from germline, CDR1 is SGHRS and CDR2 is YFSETQ. The CDR3 is 17 residues long. The CDR3 DNA reads as TGCGCCAGCAGCTTTGATGATTACAGGGCGATGAACACTGAAGCTTTCTTT. Protein sequence: CASSFDDYRAMNTEAFF.

This chain connects TRBV25-1 to TRBJ2-1, with 9 bases identical to TRBD2. The CDR3 is 14 amino acids. Germline loops: CDR1 MGHDK, CDR2 SYGVNS. The J segment lost 6 bases and the V segment lost 2 bases, leaving 2 bases of the junction unmatched. The CDR3 nucleotides are TGTGCCAGCAGTGAAGGACTAGCGTTCAATGAGCAGTTCTTC. Encoded protein: CASSEGLAFNEQFF. Drawing the rest from reference TRBV25-1 and TRBJ2-1, the complete variable domain is EADIYQTPRYLVIGTGKKITLECSQTMGHDKMYWYQQDPGMELHLIHYSYGVNSTEKGDLSSESTVSRIRTEHFPLTLESARPSHTSQYLCASSEGLAFNEQFFGPGTRLTVL.

This clone was counted at least ten times. CDR3 DNA sequence: TGTGCCAGCAGCGTAGTAAAGGGGGACACAGATACGCAGTATTTT. Translated: CASSVVKGDTDTQYF. The chain has TRBV9 and TRBJ2-3, with D perhaps matching TRBD1 (6 bases). Trimming took off 0 bases at V and 2 bases at J, with 10 bases between the two ends. This CDR3 region has 15 residues. Germline CDR1 SGDLS, CDR2 YYNGEE.

This clone came up once. CDR3 protein: CASSFMDEQYF. CDR3 DNA sequence: TGTGCCAGCAGCTTCATGGACGAGCAGTACTTC. V usage is TRBV7-9 and J usage is TRBJ2-7; no clear D gene. CDR1 is SEHNR, CDR2 FQNEAQ, per germline (reference sequence). V lost 3 bases and J 5 bases, leaving 5 bases between the germline ends. The CDR3 spans 11 residues.

This clone was found a few times. This chain uses TRBV9 with TRBJ1-5; D remains unclear. CDR1 is SGDLS and CDR2 is YYNGEE in the germline V gene. The length of the CDR3 is 15 residues. Deletions cut 1 base from V and 2 bases from J, with 10 bases between. CDR3 loop: CASSVSSSGNQPQHF. The DNA for the CDR3 is TGTGCCAGCAGCGTATCGAGTTCGGGCAATCAGCCCCAGCATTTT.

This clone was picked up one time. V is TRBV19 and J is TRBJ2-1; perhaps TRBD2 as D (5 bases). V was pared by 6 bases and J by 0 bases, with 12 bases between. The germline gives CDR1 LNHDA, CDR2 SQIVND (reference sequence). The CDR3 loop spans 15 amino acids. The CDR3 nucleotides are TGTGCCAGTAGAATGGAGGATTTCTCCTACAATGAGCAGTTCTTC. This translates into CASRMEDFSYNEQFF.

This clone has only a few counts. V gene TRBV5-1 combines with J gene TRBJ2-3, with a possible D match to TRBD2 (5 bases). The germline gives CDR1 SGHRS, CDR2 YFSETQ. V was trimmed by 7 bases and J by 2 bases, leaving 14 bases between them. The CDR3 contains 14 residues. DNA for the CDR3: TGCGCCAGCGCCCCCGGGGTCTTCACAGATACGCAGTATTTT. Amino acid sequence: CASAPGVFTDTQYF.

CDR3 sequence: CASSDTGAGFKKLFF. Written as DNA, the CDR3 is TGCGCCAGCAGTGACACGGGGGCTGGTTTCAAAAAACTGTTTTTT. V gene TRBV5-1 combines with J gene TRBJ1-4, with D tentatively TRBD1 (6 bases). The CDR3 covers 15 residues. In germline, CDR1 is SGHRS, CDR2 YFSETQ. The germline V and J ends were trimmed by 5 bases and 9 bases, with 20 bases remaining between them.

The V and J genes are TRBV7-9 and TRBJ1-2, with a possible D match to TRBD1 (6 bases). CDR1 and CDR2 from the germline V gene are SEHNR and FQNEAQ (reference sequence). This CDR3 is built from 15 residues. V gave up 4 bases and J gave up 0 bases, with 12 bases separating them. In nucleotides, the CDR3 is TGTGCCAGCAGCTCCTCAGGGGCCGCTAACTATGGCTACACCTTC. As protein: CASSSSGAANYGYTF.